This TCR beta chain was identified during a study of T cell responses to AZD1222 COVID-19 vaccine. Germline V CDR1 and CDR2: MNHEY, SMNVEV (reference sequence). V shed 5 bases and J 6 bases; nucleotides not matched to a gene: 10. The length of the CDR3 is 15 residues. About this clone: Its specificity is unknown.

Profiled with immunoSEQ multiplex PCR; TCRdb holds only in-frame clones, not every one. In the table there are some 150,000 clones, approximately 87% of which are singletons. Study-wide results and limits: Baseline seropositives among AZD1222 recipients totaled only six or seven.

The chain recombines TRBV27 with TRBJ2-7; 10 positions match TRBD1. The sample was peripheral blood, taken on day 0 of MenACWY control vaccination. The receptor comes from an adult in good health. CDR3 loop: CASSLHRDRGGEQYF. CDR3 DNA: TGTGCCAGCAGTCTACACCGGGACAGGGGAGGCGAGCAGTACTTC.